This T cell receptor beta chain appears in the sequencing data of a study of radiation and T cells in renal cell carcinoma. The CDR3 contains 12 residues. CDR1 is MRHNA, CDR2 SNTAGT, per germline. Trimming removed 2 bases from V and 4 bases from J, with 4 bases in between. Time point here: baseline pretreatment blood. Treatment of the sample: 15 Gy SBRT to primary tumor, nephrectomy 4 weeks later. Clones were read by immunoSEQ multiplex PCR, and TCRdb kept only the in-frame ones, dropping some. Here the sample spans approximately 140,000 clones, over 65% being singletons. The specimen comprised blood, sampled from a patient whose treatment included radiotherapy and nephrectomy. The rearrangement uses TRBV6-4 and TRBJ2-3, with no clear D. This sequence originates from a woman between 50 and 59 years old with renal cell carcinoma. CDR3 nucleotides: TGTGCCAGCAGTGACAATGCAGATACGCAGTATTTT. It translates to CASSDNADTQYF.